The 30 T cell receptor beta chains below all came from one sample that was sequenced in a study of OX40 agonist ivuxolimab in advanced cancers. Receptor libraries were prepared by the immunoSEQ multiplex PCR assay. As stored in TCRdb, this immuneACCESS dataset retains in-frame rearrangements with V and J assigned. A fraction of the clones does not appear; measured against another copy, unresolved V genes explain less than half of the discrepancy, and the remainder lacks a known reason. A total of more than 60,000 clones appear in this sample, less than 90% of them only once. Jointly, the top ten make up roughly 0.62% of the sample. Sample: CD4+ or CD8+ T cells sorted from blood, taken in a trial of the OX40 agonist ivuxolimab. These receptors all stem from an adult with an advanced solid tumor such as melanoma, head and neck, liver or kidney cancer.

V gene TRBV4-2 combines with J gene TRBJ2-5; either TRBD1 or TRBD2 may fit D (6 bases each). The CDR3 spans 14 residues. Germline V gene sequence: CDR1 LGHNA, CDR2 YNFKEQ. V dropped 1 base and J dropped 4 bases, with 10 bases sitting between them. The CDR3 reads CASSQGGGRETQYF. CDR3 DNA: TGTGCCAGCAGCCAAGGAGGGGGGCGAGAGACCCAGTACTTC.

V and J are TRBV19 and TRBJ1-1; the match to TRBD1 covers 8 bases. The length of the CDR3 is 15 residues. The junction had 3 bases not matched to a gene; V was cut back by 0 bases and J by 3 bases. CDR1 is LNHDA and CDR2 is SQIVND in the germline V gene (reference sequence). The CDR3 region is CASSIDGQGYTEAFF. CDR3 nucleotide sequence: TGTGCCAGTAGTATAGATGGACAGGGCTACACTGAAGCTTTCTTT.

The chain combines TRBV18 with TRBJ2-5, with TRBD1 as a possible D gene (7 bases). The CDR3 consists of 16 residues. V lost 5 bases to trimming and J lost 1 base, with 17 bases between them. The germline gives CDR1 KGHSH, CDR2 LQKENI. CDR3 sequence: CASSAGQRSFQETQYF. In DNA form, the CDR3 reads TGTGCCAGCTCAGCGGGACAGCGTAGCTTCCAAGAGACCCAGTACTTC.

The chain uses TRBV11-2 and TRBJ2-3; possibly TRBD1 for D (5 bases). CDR1 is SGHAT and CDR2 is FQNNGV in the germline V gene. The CDR3 spans 17 residues. The ends were cut back, 5 bases at V and 0 bases at J, with 18 bases in the middle. The CDR3 nucleotides read TGTGCCAGCAGCCCTATATCCCTCAGGGAAAGCACAGATACGCAGTATTTT. This gives the protein CASSPISLRESTDTQYF.

This clone was observed a single time. The gene calls are TRBV5-1 and TRBJ1-2, with TRBD1 identical over 12 bases. CDR1 SGHRS and CDR2 YFSETQ come from the germline V gene. Trimming at V came to 5 bases and at J to 6 bases, leaving 5 bases not matched to a gene. This CDR3 spans 14 amino acids. Here the CDR3 reads CASSPGQGADGYTF. The CDR3 DNA sequence: TGCGCCAGCAGTCCGGGACAGGGGGCGGATGGCTACACCTTC.

CDR3 amino acids: CALPEKLFF. CDR3 DNA sequence: TGCGCCCTACCGGAAAAACTGTTTTTT. This sequence joins TRBV23-1 and TRBJ1-4; D not certain. TRBV23-1 has ORF status, its function being uncertain. V shed 11 bases and J shed 8 bases, with 6 bases lying between them. The length of the CDR3 is 9 residues.

The chain couples TRBV5-6 to TRBJ2-5; D might be TRBD2 (6 bases). V lost 0 bases and J 4 bases, leaving 10 bases between the germline ends. The CDR3 length is 14 residues. Germline V CDR1 and CDR2: SGHDT, YYEEEE. The CDR3 DNA reads TGTGCCAGCAGCTTGGAGGGAGCGGGAGAGACCCAGTACTTC. Translating it yields CASSLEGAGETQYF.

This clone was recorded only once. This rearrangement joins TRBV2 to TRBJ2-2, with D possibly TRBD2 on 6 matching bases. The CDR3 totals 13 residues. The germline V and J ends were trimmed by 4 bases and 7 bases, with 10 bases remaining between them. Per germline, CDR1 SNHLY and CDR2 FYNNEI. The CDR3 coding sequence is TGTGCCAGCAGTGCCGGGGAGGTCGGGGAGCTGTTTTTT. As protein: CASSAGEVGELFF. The whole variable domain, filled in from reference TRBV2 and TRBJ2-2, reads EPEVTQTPSHQVTQMGQEVILRCVPISNHLYFYWYRQILGQKVEFLVSFYNNEISEKSEIFDDQFSVERPDGSNFTLKIRSTKLEDSAMYFCASSAGEVGELFFGEGSRLTVL.

The chain links TRBV19 to TRBJ1-5; D remains unclear. Germline CDR1 is LNHDA and CDR2 is SQIVND (reference sequence). Deletions cut 2 bases from V and 7 bases from J, with 15 bases between. There are 15 residues in the CDR3. In DNA, the CDR3 is TGTGCCAGTAGTATAATCTCGGGATTAGGGCAGCCCCAGCATTTT. Its protein is CASSIISGLGQPQHF.

The CDR3 sequence is CASRSTGLFYGYTF. CDR3 DNA sequence: TGTGCCAGCAGGTCCACGGGTCTTTTCTATGGCTACACCTTC. This sequence joins TRBV7-9 and TRBJ1-2, with D uncertain. This CDR3 contains 14 residues. In germline, CDR1 is SEHNR, CDR2 FQNEAQ (reference sequence). Trimming cost V 6 bases and J 4 bases, with 15 bases left between them.

The chain couples TRBV5-1 to TRBJ2-5; tentative D call: TRBD1 (6 bases). The CDR3 is made up of 13 amino acids. Germline assignment: CDR1 SGHRS and CDR2 YFSETQ. Trimming stripped 5 bases from V and 2 bases from J, with 10 bases between. CDR3 in DNA: TGCGCCAGCAGAACAGGACAGCAAGAGACCCAGTACTTC. Amino acid sequence: CASRTGQQETQYF.

The chain is built from TRBV18 and TRBJ1-6; D is possibly TRBD1 (5 bases). The V gene lost 3 bases and the J gene lost 4 bases, with 13 bases spanning the gap. This CDR3 contains 16 residues. CDR1 is KGHSH and CDR2 is LQKENI in the germline V gene. The CDR3 DNA is TGTGCCAGCTCACCTAGCCAGGGTGATTATAATTCACCCCTCCACTTT. This sequence encodes CASSPSQGDYNSPLHF. The whole variable domain, remainder taken from reference TRBV18 and TRBJ1-6, is NAGVMQNPRHLVRRRGQEARLRCSPMKGHSHVYWYRQLPEEGLKFMVYLQKENIIDESGMPKERFSAEFPKEGPSILRIQQVVRGDSAAYFCASSPSQGDYNSPLHFGNGTRLTVT.

The chain employs TRBV4-1 and TRBJ2-5; D is uncertain. Between the trimmed V and J ends, which lost 0 bases and 2 bases, there was a span of 13 bases. The germline V gene encodes CDR1 MGHRA and CDR2 YSYEKL. The CDR3 totals 16 residues. CDR3 nucleotide sequence: TGCGCCAGCAGCCAAGATGATACCTTGGGACAAGAGACCCAGTACTTC. Protein sequence: CASSQDDTLGQETQYF.

CDR3 loop: CASGSFGVENEQFF. In DNA form, the CDR3 reads TGTGCCAGCGGTTCGTTCGGGGTAGAGAATGAGCAGTTCTTC. The chain couples TRBV27 to TRBJ2-1; D possibly corresponds to TRBD2 (5 bases). There are 14 residues in the CDR3. CDR1 and CDR2 from the germline V gene are MNHEY and SMNVEV (reference sequence). Trimming cost V 8 bases and J 7 bases, with 18 bases left between them.

This sequence joins TRBV7-2 and TRBJ1-4; D ambiguous. The CDR3 is 15 amino acids. CDR1 SGHTA and CDR2 FQGNSA come from the germline V gene. V lost 0 bases and J 4 bases, leaving 9 bases between the germline ends. The CDR3 spells CASSLASGLNEKLFF. The DNA of the CDR3 is TGTGCCAGCAGCTTAGCGTCGGGCCTTAATGAAAAACTGTTTTTT.

This chain connects TRBV7-6 to TRBJ2-1, with D maybe TRBD1 (5 bases). V was trimmed by 5 bases and J by 9 bases, leaving 17 bases between them. The germline V gene encodes CDR1 SGHVS and CDR2 FNYEAQ. This CDR3 spans 14 amino acids. The CDR3 coding sequence is TGTGCCAGCAGCCCACAGGCAGGGTGGTCTGAGCAGTTCTTC. Its translation: CASSPQAGWSEQFF.

This clone was seen just once. Written as DNA, the CDR3 is TGTGCCAGCAGCTCGGGGACGGTCGCGAACACCGGGGAGCTGTTTTTT. Its translation is CASSSGTVANTGELFF. The rearrangement links TRBV5-6 to TRBJ2-2, with D perhaps assigned TRBD1 or TRBD2 (5 bases each). The CDR3 length is 16 residues. Germline assignment: CDR1 SGHDT and CDR2 YYEEEE. Trimming pared 3 bases from V and 0 bases from J, leaving 12 bases between. The full variable domain, its missing parts supplied by reference TRBV5-6 and TRBJ2-2, is DAGVTQSPTHLIKTRGQQVTLRCSPKSGHDTVSWYQQALGQGPQFIFQYYEEEERQRGNFPDRFSGHQFPNYSSELNVNALLLGDSALYLCASSSGTVANTGELFFGEGSRLTVL.

This chain uses TRBV29-1 with TRBJ1-5; D is perhaps TRBD1 (6 bases). Trimming removed 7 bases from V and 0 bases from J, with 13 bases in between. The CDR3 extends over 14 amino acids. Germline values: CDR1 SQVTM, CDR2 ANQGSEA. The DNA of the CDR3 is TGCAGCGCAGGGACAACTAATAGCAATCAGCCCCAGCATTTT. It translates to CSAGTTNSNQPQHF.

The chain uses TRBV4-2 and TRBJ1-2, with a possible D match to TRBD1 (5 bases). The V end lost 0 bases, the J end lost 8 bases, and 16 bases lay between the germline ends. Germline assignment: CDR1 LGHNA and CDR2 YNFKEQ. The CDR3 sequence is 15 residues long. The DNA for the CDR3 is TGTGCCAGCAGCCAAGATGGGGGTTTAGTAGGGGGCTACACCTTC. Translation gives CASSQDGGLVGGYTF.

This clone has a handful of counts. The rearrangement uses TRBV5-6 and TRBJ1-5; perhaps TRBD1 as D (5 bases). Germline CDR1 is SGHDT and CDR2 is YYEEEE. CDR3 size: 13 residues. V dropped 3 bases and J dropped 6 bases, with 10 bases sitting between them. Here the CDR3 DNA reads TGTGCCAGCAGCTGGGGGTCTGGTCAGCCCCAGCATTTT. Encoded protein: CASSWGSGQPQHF.

The gene calls are TRBV29-1 and TRBJ1-1, with a tentative D call TRBD1 (5 bases). CDR1 and CDR2 (germline): SQVTM, ANQGSEA. The CDR3 is made up of 12 amino acids. V gave up 4 bases and J gave up 4 bases, with 10 bases separating them. The CDR3 is CSVAREGTEAFF. The CDR3 DNA is TGCAGCGTTGCCAGGGAGGGCACTGAAGCTTTCTTT.

A single count supports this clone. The chain recombines TRBV30 with TRBJ2-2, with 8 bases lining up with TRBD2. This CDR3 is built from 18 residues. Germline CDR1 GTSNPN, CDR2 SVGIG (reference sequence). V dropped 0 bases and J dropped 0; count of bases not matched to a gene: 9. CDR3 nucleotide sequence: TGTGCCTGGAGTGTAATTGGTCTAGCGGGTGCGAACACCGGGGAGCTGTTTTTT. Its translation: CAWSVIGLAGANTGELFF.

The rearrangement links TRBV9 to TRBJ2-2, with 11 bases lining up with TRBD1. The length of the CDR3 is 17 residues. Germline V gives CDR1 SGDLS, CDR2 YYNGEE. V trimming: 0 bases; J trimming: 4 bases; junction bases outside the gene matches: 5. The CDR3 region is CASSVVLGQGGTGELFF. The CDR3 DNA reads as TGTGCCAGCAGCGTAGTACTGGGACAGGGGGGCACCGGGGAGCTGTTTTTT.

The genes are TRBV27 and TRBJ1-6; no clear D. Germline V gene data show CDR1 as MNHEY and CDR2 as SMNVEV (reference sequence). The CDR3 runs to 14 residues. Trimming removed 1 base from V and 12 bases from J, with 13 bases in between. The DNA for the CDR3 is TGTGCCAGCAGTTTATGGCCCACTCAAGGACCCCTCCACTTT. It codes for CASSLWPTQGPLHF.

As concerns this clone: The junction and the germline gene differ at one end; a read error may be behind it. V gene TRBV18 combines with J gene TRBJ1-2, with D unclear. CDR1 KGHSH and CDR2 LQKENI come from the germline V gene. The CDR3 runs to 12 residues. The CDR3 loop is CASSPMVGVVFF. CDR3 DNA sequence: TGTGCCAGCTCACCCATGGTCGGGGTCGTCTTCTTC.

V usage is TRBV14 and J usage is TRBJ2-7, with 10 nucleotides matching TRBD2. The CDR3 totals 15 residues. Germline CDR1 and CDR2: SGHDN and FVKESK. Trimming took 0 bases from V and 6 from J; bases not matched to a gene: 5. The CDR3 nucleotides are TGTGCCAGCAGCCAAGATCTAGCGGGGGCCCTCGAGCAGTACTTC. Amino acids: CASSQDLAGALEQYF.

This clone is classed as medium-sized. The chain employs TRBV19 and TRBJ2-7; possible D gene TRBD2, 6 bases. This CDR3 comprises 14 residues. Germline assignment: CDR1 LNHDA and CDR2 SQIVND (reference sequence). V was pared by 4 bases and J by 2 bases, with 12 bases between. CDR3 sequence (DNA): TGTGCCAGTAGTACAGGGTGGGAGGCCTACGAGCAGTACTTC. Protein sequence: CASSTGWEAYEQYF.

The chain carries TRBV5-1 and TRBJ1-3; D uncertain. CDR3 length: 16 amino acids. Trimming stripped 0 bases from V and 2 bases from J, with 12 bases between. Germline-derived CDR1 and CDR2 are SGHRS and YFSETQ. CDR3 sequence (DNA): TGCGCCAGCAGCTTGGGGCCACCGAGGGCTGGAAACACCATATATTTT. It codes for CASSLGPPRAGNTIYF.

The J gene is TRBJ2-5, the V gene TRBV5-1, with TRBD2 identical over 13 bases. Germline assignment: CDR1 SGHRS and CDR2 YFSETQ. V lost 0 bases to trimming and J lost 5 bases; unmatched junction nucleotides: 7. The CDR3 is 17 amino acids. In DNA, the CDR3 is TGCGCCAGCAGCTTGGGGACTAGCGGGGGCACAGGGGAGACCCAGTACTTC. It yields the protein CASSLGTSGGTGETQYF.

The rearrangement joins TRBV11-2 to TRBJ1-2, with TRBD1 identical over 9 bases. Germline CDR1 SGHAT, CDR2 FQNNGV. This CDR3 comprises 15 residues. The trim removed 5 bases at V and 0 bases at J, leaving 4 bases unmatched. The CDR3 sequence is CASSRDRVTNYGYTF. CDR3 in DNA: TGTGCCAGCAGCCGGGACAGGGTAACTAACTATGGCTACACCTTC.